Detailed here is one T cell receptor (beta chain). Amplified TCR beta CDR3 regions derived from RNA transcripts. First-round RT-PCR targeting the TCR CDR3 was performed with the HTBI primer set. TCRdb re-derived calls from the multiplex PCR reads in MiXCR, one entry per CDR3 protein. The data hold 300,000 to 500,000 distinct CDR3 sequences, with around 15% observed a single time. This entry comes from a study of T cells in Graves' hyperthyroidism and ophthalmopathy. V lost 5 bases to trimming and J lost 0 bases, with 21 bases between them. CDR3 size: 18 residues. Germline lookup yields CDR1 SGHTA and CDR2 FQGTGA.

The sequenced sample consisted of blood. The chain couples TRBV7-3 to TRBJ2-3; D perhaps matches TRBD2 (6 bases). The TCR was taken from a man aged 50-60 years with Graves' ophthalmopathy. In DNA form, the CDR3 reads TGTGCCAGCAGCCCGTTTGAGGTGAGTAGCGGAAGCACAGATACGCAGTATTTT. Its protein product is CASSPFEVSSGSTDTQYF.